These 13 T cell receptor beta chains came from one sample sequenced in a study of blood T cell repertoires in COVID-19. The table came from immunoSEQ multiplex PCR; TCRdb's copy has only in-frame clones and leaves some out. This table has hundreds of thousands of clones, 75% to 90% appearing once. Sequencing used PBMCs or T cells enriched from blood (not recorded which). The receptors were gathered from a man aged 30 to 39 who had recovered from COVID-19.

Only one count was recorded for this clone. This chain uses TRBV2 with TRBJ2-7, with a possible D match to TRBD1 (5 bases). CDR3 length: 14 amino acids. Germline loops: CDR1 SNHLY, CDR2 FYNNEI. The V end was cut by 3 bases, the J end by 3 bases, with 12 bases between. Written as DNA, the CDR3 is TGTGCCAGCAGTGAGGGTTGGCAGGGCTACGAGCAGTACTTC. It translates to CASSEGWQGYEQYF.

V is TRBV2 and J is TRBJ2-7, with a possible D match to TRBD1 (6 bases). Per germline, CDR1 SNHLY and CDR2 FYNNEI. With 2 bases removed from V and 2 bases from J, the gap between germline ends came to 13 bases. CDR3 length equals 15 residues. The CDR3 DNA reads TGTGCCAGCAGTGAAATTGGACAGATGGCCTACGAGCAGTACTTC. Its protein is CASSEIGQMAYEQYF.

This clone was detected only a few times. The V call is TRBV3-1 (or the pseudogene TRBV3-2), the J call TRBJ1-2, with a tentative D call TRBD1 (6 bases). Germline V gene sequence: CDR1 LGHDT, CDR2 YNNKEL (reference sequence). The CDR3 runs 15 residues. Trimming removed 1 base from V and 4 bases from J, with 13 bases in between. The CDR3 sequence is CASSQALGGPYGYTF. In nucleotides, the CDR3 is TGTGCCAGCAGCCAAGCATTAGGGGGACCCTATGGCTACACCTTC.

CDR3 residues: CASSNKLSPGRYEQYF. As DNA, the CDR3 is TGTGCCAGCAGCAACAAGCTTTCACCGGGGAGGTACGAGCAGTACTTC. The chain recombines TRBV28 with TRBJ2-7, with a tentative D call TRBD2 (6 bases). The germline gives CDR1 MDHEN, CDR2 SYDVKM. The CDR3 length is 16 residues. The V end lost 6 bases, the J end lost 4 bases, and 22 bases lay between the germline ends.

V and J are TRBV5-8 and TRBJ2-4; 11 nucleotides agree with TRBD1. This CDR3 has 16 residues. Trimming at V came to 4 bases and at J to 8 bases, leaving 11 bases not matched to a gene. The germline CDR1 and CDR2 sequences are SGHTS and YDEGEE. The CDR3, as DNA: TGTGCCAGCAGCCCCGGACAGGGGGCGTCACTGGACATTCAGTACTTC. Its protein is CASSPGQGASLDIQYF.

The J gene is TRBJ2-7, the V gene TRBV5-1; TRBD2 aligns across 8 bases. CDR3 length: 17 residues. In germline, CDR1 is SGHRS, CDR2 YFSETQ. Trimming took 1 base from V and 2 from J; bases not matched to a gene: 11. The chain's CDR3 is CASSLSLQRGITYEQYF. For the CDR3, the DNA is TGCGCCAGCAGCTTGTCGCTACAGCGGGGGATAACCTACGAGCAGTACTTC.

V usage is TRBV7-8 and J usage is TRBJ2-2; 9 nucleotides match TRBD2. Germline V gives CDR1 SGHVS, CDR2 FQNEAQ. The length of the CDR3 is 20 residues. Trimming removed 5 bases from V and 6 bases from J; junction bases left unmatched: 22. The CDR3, as DNA: TGTGCCAGCAGCCGAGGCGGGGCTATTCGCGGGAGGGCCGGGGCCGGGGAGCTGTTTTTT. It yields the protein CASSRGGAIRGRAGAGELFF.

The CDR3, as DNA: TGTGCCTACGACAGGGGCGGCTACACCTTC. This gives the protein CAYDRGGYTF. The rearrangement joins TRBV30 to TRBJ1-2; 8 positions match TRBD1. The CDR3 contains 10 residues. The germline V gene has CDR1 GTSNPN and CDR2 SVGIG (reference sequence). V was pared by 7 bases and J by 8 bases, with 3 bases of the junction left unmatched.

In the case of this clone: The sample holds other DNA sequences that translate to the same CDR3. The chain links TRBV11-2 to TRBJ2-7; D uncertain. The V gene's germline CDR1 is SGHAT and CDR2 FQNNGV. This CDR3 spans 11 amino acids. V was pared by 4 bases and J by 3 bases, with 4 bases between. The CDR3 region has the DNA TGTGCCAGCAGCTCACTCTACGAGCAGTACTTC. Its protein product is CASSSLYEQYF.

This sequence joins TRBV11-2 and TRBJ2-7, with 8 bases identical to TRBD2. CDR3 length: 14 amino acids. The V gene's germline CDR1 is SGHAT and CDR2 FQNNGV. V was pared by 2 bases and J by 6 bases, with 6 bases of the junction left unmatched. The chain's CDR3 is CASSLSGGLSEQYF. In nucleotides, the CDR3 is TGTGCCAGCAGCTTAAGCGGGGGACTTAGCGAGCAGTACTTC.

The gene calls are TRBV5-1 and TRBJ2-1; 12 bases fit TRBD2. This CDR3 comprises 16 residues. V lost 4 bases to trimming and J lost 1 base; unmatched junction nucleotides: 3. From germline, CDR1 is SGHRS and CDR2 YFSETQ. The DNA for the CDR3 is TGCGCCAGCAGCCCCGGACTAGCGGGATCCTACAATGAGCAGTTCTTC. Translated: CASSPGLAGSYNEQFF.

The rearrangement uses TRBV4-1 and TRBJ2-3; tentative D call: TRBD1 (8 bases). Germline CDR1 MGHRA, CDR2 YSYEKL. The CDR3 runs 17 residues. Trimming took off 1 base at V and 3 bases at J, with 17 bases between the two ends. CDR3 loop: CASSQVQGGLGTDTQYF. Written as DNA, the CDR3 is TGCGCCAGCAGCCAAGTACAGGGGGGGCTAGGGACAGATACGCAGTATTTT.

The chain recombines TRBV10-3 with TRBJ2-1; 10 bases are shared with TRBD2. The CDR3 runs 16 residues. The V segment lost 7 bases and the J segment 7 bases; nucleotides outside the gene matches: 13. Germline CDR1 is ENHRY and CDR2 is SYGVKD. CDR3 bases: TGTGCCATCACCAGGGGAGCGGGAGGGGTGTCGAATGAGCAGTTCTTC. It yields the protein CAITRGAGGVSNEQFF.